This TCR beta chain was sequenced for a study of blood T cell repertoires in COVID-19. Measured with immunoSEQ multiplex PCR; TCRdb has only the in-frame clones, and not every one. The sample lists about 81,000 clones, around 82% occurring once. There are 15 residues in the CDR3. The junction had 8 bases not matched to a gene; V was cut back by 8 bases and J by 1 base. Germline V gene lookup returns CDR1 KGHSH and CDR2 LQKENI. Only one count was recorded for this clone. This chain connects TRBV18 to TRBJ1-5, with 7 positions matching TRBD1. Sequencing was carried out using peripheral blood. This TCR was sampled from a human donor in a cohort sampled during active COVID-19. In nucleotides, the CDR3 is TGTGCCAGCCAGGGGGAGGTTGCCAGCAATCAGCCCCAGCATTTT. This gives the protein CASQGEVASNQPQHF.